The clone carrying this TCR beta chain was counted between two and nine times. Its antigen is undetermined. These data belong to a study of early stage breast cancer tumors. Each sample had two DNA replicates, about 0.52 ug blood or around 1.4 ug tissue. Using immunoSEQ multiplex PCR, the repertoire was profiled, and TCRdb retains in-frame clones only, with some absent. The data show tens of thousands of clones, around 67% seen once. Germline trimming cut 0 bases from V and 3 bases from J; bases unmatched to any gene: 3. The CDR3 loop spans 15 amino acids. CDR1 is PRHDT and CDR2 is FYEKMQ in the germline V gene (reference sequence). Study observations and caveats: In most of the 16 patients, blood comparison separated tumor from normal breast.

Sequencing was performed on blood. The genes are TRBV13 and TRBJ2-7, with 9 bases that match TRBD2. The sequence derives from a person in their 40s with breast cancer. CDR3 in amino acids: CASSLGASGNYEQYF. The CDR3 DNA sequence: TGTGCCAGCAGCTTAGGCGCTAGCGGGAACTACGAGCAGTACTTC.